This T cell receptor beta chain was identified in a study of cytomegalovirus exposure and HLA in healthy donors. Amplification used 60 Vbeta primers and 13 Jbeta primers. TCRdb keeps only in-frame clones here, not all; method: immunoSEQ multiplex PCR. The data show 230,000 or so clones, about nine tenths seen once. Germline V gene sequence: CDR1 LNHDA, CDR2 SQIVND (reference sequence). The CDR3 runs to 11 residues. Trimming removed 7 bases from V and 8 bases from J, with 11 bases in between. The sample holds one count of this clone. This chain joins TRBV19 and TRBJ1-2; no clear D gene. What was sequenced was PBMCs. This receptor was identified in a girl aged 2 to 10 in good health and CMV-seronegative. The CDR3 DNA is TGTGCCAGTACGCCTCGCGGGGGCTACACCTTC. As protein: CASTPRGGYTF.